This is a list of T cell receptor beta chains from one sample in a study of T cell responses to AZD1222 COVID-19 vaccine. Produced via immunoSEQ multiplex PCR; TCRdb's table is partial and in-frame only. The data show about 120,000 clones, about 91% seen once. The starting material was peripheral blood, obtained on day 0 of AZD1222 vaccination. The receptors shown here come from an adult in good health. CDR3s include the opening cysteine and the closing phenylalanine or tryptophan. A D gene is named only where the DNA matches it firmly. Not every row has a clone size; where given, it reads once, few, many or a size class.

v_call	cdr3_length	clone_size	d_call	j_call	cdr3_nt	cdr3_aa
TRBV5-1	18	NA	NA	TRBJ2-6	TGCGCCAGCAGCTTGCGGGCCCGGATGTCGTCTGGGGCCAACGTCCTGACTTTC	CASSLRARMSSGANVLTF
TRBV19	14	NA	TRBD1	TRBJ2-1	TGTGCCAGTAGTACCCGGGACAGGGGAGATGAGCAGTTCTTC	CASSTRDRGDEQFF
TRBV24-1	16	NA	NA	TRBJ1-6	TGTGCCACCACCCAGACAGACGACTCCTATAATTCACCCCTCCACTTT	CATTQTDDSYNSPLHF
TRBV10-3	14	once	NA	TRBJ1-2	TGTGCCATCAGTGCGAATCAACAGGGTAATGGCTACACCTTC	CAISANQQGNGYTF
TRBV28	14	NA	NA	TRBJ2-7	TGTGCCAGCAGTTCCGGGGGCAGTCTCGGCGAGCAGTACTTC	CASSSGGSLGEQYF
TRBV19	15	NA	NA	TRBJ2-1	TGTGCCAGTACCCGGCGTATTGGCTCCTACAATGAGCAGTTCTTC	CASTRRIGSYNEQFF
TRBV24-1	14	NA	TRBD1	TRBJ2-7	TGTGCCACCAGTGCAGGACAGGGCTCCTACGAGCAGTACTTC	CATSAGQGSYEQYF
TRBV6-1	14	NA	NA	TRBJ1-2	TGTGCCAGCAGTGAAAGCCACTCTAACTATGGCTACACCTTC	CASSESHSNYGYTF
TRBV18	11	once	NA	TRBJ2-2	TGTGCCAGCTCCACCGGAGGGGAGCTGTTTTTT	CASSTGGELFF
TRBV25-1	15	few	TRBD1	TRBJ1-4	TGTGCCAGCAGTGAGCTACAGGGGTATAATGAAAAACTGTTTTTT	CASSELQGYNEKLFF
TRBV28	13	NA	TRBD1	TRBJ1-5	TGTGCCAGCATCCCAGGGGGGGCACAGCCCCAGCATTTT	CASIPGGAQPQHF
TRBV9	14	NA	NA	TRBJ1-1	TGTGCCAGCAGCGCCATGGGGGACATCTCCGAAGCTTTCTTT	CASSAMGDISEAFF
TRBV14	18	NA	NA	TRBJ1-1	TGTGCCAGCAGCCAAGATAGTCTTCGGGTCTTCATGAACACTGAAGCTTTCTTT	CASSQDSLRVFMNTEAFF
TRBV5-4	14	NA	NA	TRBJ1-2	TGTGCCAGCAGCTTGGGACAAGGCAACTATGGCTACACCTTC	CASSLGQGNYGYTF
TRBV5-1	14	NA	NA	TRBJ2-1	TGCGCCAGCAGTGACCTAAGCCGTTACAATGAGCAGTTCTTC	CASSDLSRYNEQFF
TRBV3-1/TRBV3-2	12	NA	TRBD1	TRBJ1-2	TGTGCCAGCAGCCAGGCGGACAGGGGGCCCCACTTC	CASSQADRGPHF
TRBV5-5	15	NA	NA	TRBJ1-2	TGTGCCAGCAGCTCGCTCGGAGGGGTAAACTATGGCTACACCTTC	CASSSLGGVNYGYTF
TRBV7-2	15	NA	NA	TRBJ2-5	TGTGCCAGCAGCCGGCCCCCCACGGATAGGGAGACCCAGTACTTC	CASSRPPTDRETQYF
TRBV18	14	NA	NA	TRBJ1-2	TGTGCCAGCTCACCACCTGGGGGGTCTGGCGGCTACACCTTC	CASSPPGGSGGYTF
TRBV6-5	12	NA	NA	TRBJ2-7	TGTGCCAGCAGCCAGGGTAGCAACGAGCAGTACTTC	CASSQGSNEQYF
TRBV30	13	once	TRBD1	TRBJ1-1	TGTGCCTGGAGTGACCCCAGGGGGACTGAAGCTTTCTTT	CAWSDPRGTEAFF
TRBV29-1	14	once	NA	TRBJ1-2	TGCAGCACCCAACTATTTACAGGACGGAGCGGCTACACCTTC	CSTQLFTGRSGYTF
TRBV9	15	NA	NA	TRBJ2-1	TGTGCCAGCAGCGCTAAAGGTGGAGGGCTGAATGAGCAGTTCTTC	CASSAKGGGLNEQFF
TRBV27	18	NA	NA	TRBJ1-2	TGTGCCAGCAGTTTCAACTATCGGAATTCCCATAACTATGATGGCTACACCTTC	CASSFNYRNSHNYDGYTF
TRBV27	15	NA	NA	TRBJ1-4	TGTGCCAGCAGCCCCACGGGGCAGGGTAGCGAAAAACTGTTTTTT	CASSPTGQGSEKLFF
TRBV3-1/TRBV3-2	13	NA	NA	TRBJ1-1	TGTGCCAGCAGCCTGGCCGGGAACACTGAAGCTTTCTTT	CASSLAGNTEAFF
TRBV30	15	NA	NA	TRBJ1-1	TGTGCCCGGAGTGTAATGGGCGGGATGAACACTGAAGCTTTCTTT	CARSVMGGMNTEAFF
TRBV19	15	NA	NA	TRBJ1-1	TGTGCCAGTAGTATGAAGGCCAGGATGAACACTGAAGCTTTCTTT	CASSMKARMNTEAFF
TRBV6-1	15	NA	NA	TRBJ1-3	TGTGCCAGCAGTTTTGGGGTCAGCTCTGGAAACACCATATATTTT	CASSFGVSSGNTIYF
TRBV30	13	few	TRBD1	TRBJ1-6	TGTGCCTGGAGTAGACAGGGGTACTCACCCCTCCACTTT	CAWSRQGYSPLHF
TRBV10-3	12	once	TRBD1	TRBJ2-3	TGTGCCACCGGACAGGGCACAGATACGCAGTATTTT	CATGQGTDTQYF
TRBV9	15	NA	NA	TRBJ1-2	TGTGCCAGCAGCGTTCCCGGGACTGAGAACTATGGCTACACCTTC	CASSVPGTENYGYTF
TRBV7-2	17	NA	NA	TRBJ2-2	TGTGCCAGCAGCTTAGCCGGGATAGCGGTCCCCACCGGGGAGCTGTTTTTT	CASSLAGIAVPTGELFF
TRBV27	16	NA	NA	TRBJ1-1	TGTGCCAGCAGTTTATGGGTGGGGGGACGGATCACTGAAGCTTTCTTT	CASSLWVGGRITEAFF
TRBV10-3	15	NA	TRBD1	TRBJ1-5	TGTGCCATCAGCGCGAGCCAGGGGGCTGGACAGCCCCAGCATTTT	CAISASQGAGQPQHF
TRBV2	13	NA	NA	TRBJ2-7	TGTGCCAGCAGTGAAAGGCGAACAGAAGAGCAGTACTTC	CASSERRTEEQYF
TRBV2	14	NA	TRBD1	TRBJ2-1	TGTGCCAGCAGTTCCCGACAGGGCAACAATGAGCAGTTCTTC	CASSSRQGNNEQFF
TRBV5-6	11	NA	NA	TRBJ2-2	TGTGCCAGCAGCTTTTCCGGGGAGCTGTTTTTT	CASSFSGELFF
TRBV5-1	17	NA	TRBD1	TRBJ2-2	TGCGCCAGCAGACAGGGGCCCTCAGGGGGGAACACCGGGGAGCTGTTTTTT	CASRQGPSGGNTGELFF
TRBV11-2	15	NA	NA	TRBJ1-5	TGTGCCAGCAGCTTAACGGGTGATAGCAATCAGCCCCAGCATTTT	CASSLTGDSNQPQHF
TRBV11-2	18	once	NA	TRBJ1-4	TGTGCCAGCAGCTTAGGTACCGGGCAGGGGCCAACTAATGAAAAACTGTTTTTT	CASSLGTGQGPTNEKLFF
TRBV3-1/TRBV3-2	16	NA	TRBD1	TRBJ2-7	TGTGCCAGCAGCCGTTTTCCGGGACAGGGCCCGGCCGAGCAGTACTTC	CASSRFPGQGPAEQYF
TRBV25-1	15	once	NA	TRBJ2-2	TGTGCCAGCAGTGAACATAGATTCGAACACCGGGGAGCTGTTTTT	CASSEHRFEHRGAVF
TRBV19	17	few	TRBD1	TRBJ1-1	TGTGCCAGTAGTCCGTGGGGACAGGGGATATTTCCTCAAGAAGCTTTCTTT	CASSPWGQGIFPQEAFF
TRBV5-4	14	NA	NA	TRBJ1-2	TGTGCCAGCAGCTTGGAAGGGCAGCTAGGCGGCTACACCTTC	CASSLEGQLGGYTF
TRBV3-1/TRBV3-2	16	NA	NA	TRBJ1-2	TGTGCCAGCAGCCCACCAGTGGCAGCCTGGGCGAGCGGCTACACCTTC	CASSPPVAAWASGYTF
TRBV5-1	15	NA	NA	TRBJ2-5	TGCGCCAGCAGCTCACAACGGGTCAGCCAAGAGACCCAGTACTTC	CASSSQRVSQETQYF
TRBV6-5	13	NA	NA	TRBJ1-2	TGTGCCAGCAGGCGCGACGGGGCGAACGGCTACACCTTC	CASRRDGANGYTF
TRBV5-1	13	NA	NA	TRBJ1-2	TGCGCCAGCACGGACAGACCTAACTATGGCTACACCTTC	CASTDRPNYGYTF
TRBV7-8	16	NA	NA	TRBJ2-2	TGTGCCAGCAGCAACCGGGGGTTCGCGAACACCGGGGAGCTGTTTTTT	CASSNRGFANTGELFF